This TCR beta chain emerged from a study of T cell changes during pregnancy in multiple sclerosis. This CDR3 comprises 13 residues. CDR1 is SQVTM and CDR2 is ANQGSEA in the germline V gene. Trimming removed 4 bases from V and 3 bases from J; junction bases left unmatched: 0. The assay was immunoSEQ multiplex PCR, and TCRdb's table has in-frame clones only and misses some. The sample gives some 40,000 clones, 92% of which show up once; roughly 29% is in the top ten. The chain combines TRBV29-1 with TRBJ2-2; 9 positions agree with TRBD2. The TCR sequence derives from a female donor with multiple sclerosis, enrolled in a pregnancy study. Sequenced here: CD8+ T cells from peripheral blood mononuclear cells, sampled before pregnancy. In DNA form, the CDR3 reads TGCAGCGTTGGCGGGGGGGACACCGGGGAGCTGTTTTTT. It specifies CSVGGGDTGELFF.